Listed below are T cell receptor beta chains from one sample, sequenced in a study of cytomegalovirus exposure and HLA in healthy donors. TCRdb's table, derived via immunoSEQ multiplex PCR, lists solely in-frame clones and lacks some. The sample includes roughly 190,000 clones, around 86% of them seen just once. Material for sequencing was PBMCs. The receptors derive from a woman aged 45 to 65 in good health and CMV-seropositive. CDR3s include the opening cysteine and the closing phenylalanine or tryptophan. A D gene is named only where the DNA matches it firmly. For some rows the clone size is stated as once, few or many, or as a class when expanded; others skip it.

v_call,clone_size,j_call,d_call,cdr3_aa,cdr3_nt
TRBV30,.,TRBJ1-4,.,CAWSAWGVGEKLFF,TGTGCCTGGAGTGCCTGGGGAGTTGGCGAAAAACTGTTTTTT
TRBV7-2,.,TRBJ2-7,TRBD2,CASSLAPSGVSYEQYF,TGTGCCAGCAGCTTAGCGCCTAGCGGGGTCTCCTACGAGCAGTACTTC
TRBV9,.,TRBJ2-1,TRBD2,CASSTGGGGYNEQFF,TGTGCCAGCTCCACCGGGGGGGGTGGTTACAATGAGCAGTTCTTC
TRBV5-1,.,TRBJ1-3,.,CASSPRGAEGGNTIYF,TGCGCCAGCAGCCCCCGGGGGGCCGAGGGAGGAAACACCATATATTTT
TRBV5-6,.,TRBJ1-1,TRBD1,CARVPGQGKSEAFF,TGTGCCAGGGTACCGGGACAGGGTAAAAGTGAAGCTTTCTTT
TRBV11-3,.,TRBJ2-7,.,CASSLGQDYEQYF,TGTGCCAGCAGCTTAGGGCAGGACTACGAGCAGTACTTC
TRBV21-1,.,TRBJ1-4,.,CASSKAGRGLVVTNEKLFF,TGTGCCAGCAGCAAAGCCGGCAGGGGGCTGGTGGTCACTAATGAAAAACTGTTTTTT
TRBV10-3,.,TRBJ2-5,TRBD1,CAIRPGTGAETQYF,TGTGCCATCAGACCGGGGACAGGGGCAGAGACCCAGTACTTC
TRBV2,.,TRBJ1-1,TRBD1,CASRAGTVNTEAFF,TGTGCCAGCAGGGCCGGGACAGTGAACACTGAAGCTTTCTTT
TRBV19,.,TRBJ1-1,TRBD1,CASSIGRGLDTEAFF,TGTGCCAGTAGTATCGGCAGGGGGCTGGACACTGAAGCTTTCTTT
TRBV5-1,.,TRBJ2-1,.,CASSLQGFYEQFF,TGCGCCAGCAGCTTGCAGGGTTTCTATGAGCAGTTCTTC
TRBV7-3,.,TRBJ2-7,.,CASSPRAGAFREQYF,TGTGCCAGCAGCCCGAGGGCGGGGGCTTTTCGGGAGCAGTACTTC
TRBV5-4,.,TRBJ1-6,.,CASSSGAGYSYSPLHF,TGTGCCAGCAGTAGTGGGGCAGGGTACTCCTATTCACCCCTCCACTTT
TRBV7-9,.,TRBJ1-2,TRBD1,CASSVGQLGEGYTF,TGTGCCAGCAGCGTGGGACAGCTGGGGGAAGGCTACACCTTC
TRBV28,once,TRBJ1-5,.,CASTRQLNQPQHF,TGTGCCAGCACCAGGCAGCTCAATCAGCCCCAGCATTTT
TRBV10-2,.,TRBJ1-4,.,CASSRSNEKLFF,TGCGCCAGCAGTCGGTCTAATGAAAAACTGTTTTTT
TRBV6-5,.,TRBJ1-5,.,CASSEVHYQPQHF,TGTGCCAGCAGTGAAGTGCACTATCAGCCCCAGCATTTT
TRBV30,.,TRBJ1-6,TRBD1,CAWRTQGGSYNSPLHF,TGTGCCTGGAGGACACAGGGGGGTTCGTATAATTCACCCCTCCACTTT
TRBV5-1,.,TRBJ2-2,.,CASSPFGTPNTGELFF,TGCGCCAGCAGCCCGTTCGGGACACCTAACACCGGGGAGCTGTTTTTT
TRBV6-5,few,TRBJ1-4,.,CASSFLSRVGEKLFF,TGTGCCAGCAGTTTTCTAAGCAGGGTGGGTGAAAAACTGTTTTTT
TRBV4-2,.,TRBJ2-7,TRBD2,CASSLQLAGGYEQYF,TGTGCCAGCAGCCTTCAACTAGCGGGGGGCTACGAGCAGTACTTC
TRBV7-8,.,TRBJ1-2,.,CASSLGSYGYTF,TGTGCCAGCAGCCTCGGGTCCTATGGCTACACCTTC